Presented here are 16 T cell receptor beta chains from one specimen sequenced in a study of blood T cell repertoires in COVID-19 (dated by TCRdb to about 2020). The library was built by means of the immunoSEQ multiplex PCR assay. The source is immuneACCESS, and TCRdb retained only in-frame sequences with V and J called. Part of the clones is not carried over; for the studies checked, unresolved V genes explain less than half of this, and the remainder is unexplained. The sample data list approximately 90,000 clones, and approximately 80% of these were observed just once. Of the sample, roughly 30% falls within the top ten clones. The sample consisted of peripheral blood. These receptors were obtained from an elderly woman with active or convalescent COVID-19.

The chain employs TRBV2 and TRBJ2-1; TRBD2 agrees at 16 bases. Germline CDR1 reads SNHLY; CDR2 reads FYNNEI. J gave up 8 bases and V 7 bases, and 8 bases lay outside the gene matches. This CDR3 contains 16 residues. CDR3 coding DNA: TGTGCCAGCACCGATCCGGGACTAGCGGGGGGGGATGAGCAGTTCTTC. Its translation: CASTDPGLAGGDEQFF.

CDR3 residues: CASLRAGSDEQYF. In DNA, the CDR3 is TGTGCCAGCCTCAGGGCAGGATCGGACGAGCAGTACTTC. The chain employs TRBV10-3 and TRBJ2-7; TRBD1 is a possible D gene (5 bases). This CDR3 spans 13 amino acids. Germline CDR1 reads ENHRY; CDR2 reads SYGVKD. V was shortened by 10 bases and J by 5 bases, with 18 bases between the two germline ends.

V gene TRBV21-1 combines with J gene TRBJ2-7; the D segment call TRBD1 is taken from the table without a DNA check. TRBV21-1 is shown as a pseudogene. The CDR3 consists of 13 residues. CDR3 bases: TGTGCCAGCAGCTACCGACAGTTCTACGAGCAGTACTTC. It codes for CASSYRQFYEQYF.

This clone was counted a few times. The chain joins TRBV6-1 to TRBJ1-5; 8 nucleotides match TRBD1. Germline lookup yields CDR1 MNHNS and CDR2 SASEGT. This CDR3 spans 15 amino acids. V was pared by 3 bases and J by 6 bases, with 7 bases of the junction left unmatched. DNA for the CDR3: TGTGCCAGCAGTGATTGGACAGGGCGCGGTCAGCCCCAGCATTTT. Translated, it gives CASSDWTGRGQPQHF.

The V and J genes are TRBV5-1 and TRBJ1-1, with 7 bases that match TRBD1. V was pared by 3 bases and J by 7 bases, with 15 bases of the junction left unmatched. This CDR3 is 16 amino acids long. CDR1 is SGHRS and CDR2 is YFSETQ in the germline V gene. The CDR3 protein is CASSSFTSTGAGEAFF. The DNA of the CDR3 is TGCGCCAGCAGCTCCTTTACCTCTACAGGGGCTGGTGAAGCTTTCTTT.

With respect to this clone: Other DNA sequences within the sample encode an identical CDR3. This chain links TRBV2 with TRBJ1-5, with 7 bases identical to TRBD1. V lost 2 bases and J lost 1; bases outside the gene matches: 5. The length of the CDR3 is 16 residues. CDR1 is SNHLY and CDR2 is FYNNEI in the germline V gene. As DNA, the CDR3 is TGTGCCAGCAGTGAACAGGGGGGAAGGAGCAATCAGCCCCAGCATTTT. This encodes CASSEQGGRSNQPQHF.

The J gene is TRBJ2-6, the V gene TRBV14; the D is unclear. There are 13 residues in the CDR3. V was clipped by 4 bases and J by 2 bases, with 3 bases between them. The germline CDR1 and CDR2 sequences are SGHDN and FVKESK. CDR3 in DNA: TGTGCCAGCAGCCTTACTGGGGCCAACGTCCTGACTTTC. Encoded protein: CASSLTGANVLTF. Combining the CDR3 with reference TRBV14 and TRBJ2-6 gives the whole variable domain EAGVTQFPSHSVIEKGQTVTLRCDPISGHDNLYWYRRVMGKEIKFLLHFVKESKQDESGMPNNRFLAERTGGTYSTLKVQPAELEDSGVYFCASSLTGANVLTFGAGSRLTVL.

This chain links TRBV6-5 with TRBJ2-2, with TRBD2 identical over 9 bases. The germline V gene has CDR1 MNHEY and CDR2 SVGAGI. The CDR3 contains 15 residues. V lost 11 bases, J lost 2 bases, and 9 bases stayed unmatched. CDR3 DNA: TGTGCCGCCCAAGCGGGAGGCGGAAACACCGGGGAGCTGTTTTTT. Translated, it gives CAAQAGGGNTGELFF.

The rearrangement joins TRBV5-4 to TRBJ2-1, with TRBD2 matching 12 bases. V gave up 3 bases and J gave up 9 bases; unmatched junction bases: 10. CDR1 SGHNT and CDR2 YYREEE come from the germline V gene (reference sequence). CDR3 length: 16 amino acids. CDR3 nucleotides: TGTGCCAGCAGCTCACTCAAGACTAGCGGGAGTCCTGAGCAGTTCTTC. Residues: CASSSLKTSGSPEQFF.

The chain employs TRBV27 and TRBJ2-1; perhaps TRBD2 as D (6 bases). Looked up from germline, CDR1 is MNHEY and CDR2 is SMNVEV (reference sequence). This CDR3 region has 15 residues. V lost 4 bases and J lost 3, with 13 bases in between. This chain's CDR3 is CASSSRDSFYNEQFF. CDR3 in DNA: TGTGCCAGCAGTTCCCGGGACTCCTTCTACAATGAGCAGTTCTTC.

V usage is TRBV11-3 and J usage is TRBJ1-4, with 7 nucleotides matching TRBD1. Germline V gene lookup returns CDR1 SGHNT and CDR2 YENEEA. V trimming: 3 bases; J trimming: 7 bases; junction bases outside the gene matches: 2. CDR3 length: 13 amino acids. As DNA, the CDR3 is TGTGCCAGCAGCTTGGACAGGACTGAAAAACTGTTTTTT. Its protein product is CASSLDRTEKLFF.

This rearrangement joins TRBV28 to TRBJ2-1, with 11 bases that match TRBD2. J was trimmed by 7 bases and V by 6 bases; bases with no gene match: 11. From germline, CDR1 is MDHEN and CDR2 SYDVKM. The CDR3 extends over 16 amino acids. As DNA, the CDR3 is TGTGCCAGCAGACACCCAGGGCTAGCGGGGGGAAATGAGCAGTTCTTC. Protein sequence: CASRHPGLAGGNEQFF.

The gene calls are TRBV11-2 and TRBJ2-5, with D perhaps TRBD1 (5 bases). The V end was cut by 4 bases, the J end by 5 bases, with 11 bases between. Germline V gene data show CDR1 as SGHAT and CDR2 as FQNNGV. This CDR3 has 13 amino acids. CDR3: CASSSDKTETQYF. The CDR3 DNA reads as TGTGCCAGCAGCTCGGACAAAACGGAGACCCAGTACTTC.

The CDR3 bases are TGTGCCAGCAGCCCTCCAGCCGGAGAGTGGGAGACCCAGTACTTC. As protein: CASSPPAGEWETQYF. The chain joins TRBV7-9 to TRBJ2-5; no definite D call. V shed 5 bases and J shed 5 bases, with 18 bases lying between them. Germline CDR1 and CDR2: SEHNR and FQNEAQ (reference sequence). The CDR3 runs 15 residues.

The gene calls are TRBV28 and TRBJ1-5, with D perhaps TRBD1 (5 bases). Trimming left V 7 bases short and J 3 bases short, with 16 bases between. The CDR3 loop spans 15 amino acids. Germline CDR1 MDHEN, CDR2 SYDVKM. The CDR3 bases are TGTGCCAGCACCCCATGGGGGGGGTACAATCAGCCCCAGCATTTT. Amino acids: CASTPWGGYNQPQHF.

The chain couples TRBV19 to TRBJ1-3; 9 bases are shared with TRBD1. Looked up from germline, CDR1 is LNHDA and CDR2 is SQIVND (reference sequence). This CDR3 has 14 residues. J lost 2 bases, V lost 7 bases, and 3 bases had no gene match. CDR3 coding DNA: TGTGCCAGTACCCGGACAGGGGCTGGAAACACCATATATTTT. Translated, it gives CASTRTGAGNTIYF.